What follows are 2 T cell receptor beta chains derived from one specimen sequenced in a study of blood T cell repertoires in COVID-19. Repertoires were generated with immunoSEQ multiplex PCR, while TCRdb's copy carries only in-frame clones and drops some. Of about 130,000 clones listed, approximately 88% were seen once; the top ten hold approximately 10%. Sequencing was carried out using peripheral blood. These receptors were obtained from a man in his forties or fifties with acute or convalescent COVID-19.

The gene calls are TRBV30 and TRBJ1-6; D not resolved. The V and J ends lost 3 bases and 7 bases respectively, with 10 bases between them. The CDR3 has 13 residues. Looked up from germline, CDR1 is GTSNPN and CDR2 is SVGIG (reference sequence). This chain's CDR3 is CAWRFNMNSPLHF. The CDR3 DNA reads TGTGCCTGGAGGTTTAATATGAATTCACCCCTCCACTTT.

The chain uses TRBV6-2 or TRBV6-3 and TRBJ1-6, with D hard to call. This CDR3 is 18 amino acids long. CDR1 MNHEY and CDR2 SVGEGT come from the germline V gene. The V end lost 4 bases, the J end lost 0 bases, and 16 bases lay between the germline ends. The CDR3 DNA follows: TGTGCCAGCAGTTCACCTCAGAGAGCGAGCTCCTATAATTCACCCCTCCACTTT. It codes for CASSSPQRASSYNSPLHF.